The 19 T cell receptor beta chains below were found in one sample sequenced in a study of cytomegalovirus exposure and HLA in healthy donors. A multiplex PCR was run with 60 Vbeta primers and 13 Jbeta primers. Sequencing was performed with immunoSEQ multiplex PCR; in TCRdb, only in-frame clones are kept and a portion is missing. The sample records about 130,000 clones, over 60% being singletons. Sequencing was carried out using PBMCs. These receptors all stem from a man aged 50-60 years in good health and CMV-seronegative.

This chain connects TRBV5-6 to TRBJ1-2; D unclear. The CDR3 has 11 amino acids. CDR1 and CDR2 (germline): SGHDT, YYEEEE. The ends were cut back, 4 bases at V and 5 bases at J, with 6 bases in the middle. CDR3 amino acids: CASSTTYGYTF. CDR3 sequence (DNA): TGTGCCAGCAGCACCACATATGGCTACACCTTC. Complete variable domain (other parts from reference TRBV5-6 and TRBJ1-2): DAGVTQSPTHLIKTRGQQVTLRCSPKSGHDTVSWYQQALGQGPQFIFQYYEEEERQRGNFPDRFSGHQFPNYSSELNVNALLLGDSALYLCASSTTYGYTFGSGTRLTVV.

This clone came up a few times. The CDR3 DNA sequence: TGTGCCAGCAGTTACCGGGGACTCTTTGGAAACACCATATATTTT. Amino acid sequence: CASSYRGLFGNTIYF. The chain employs TRBV6-5 and TRBJ1-3, with D possibly TRBD1 on 5 matching bases. The CDR3 is 15 residues long. CDR1 is MNHEY, CDR2 SVGAGI, per germline. V lost 2 bases, J lost 3 bases, and 11 bases lay in between.

This chain links TRBV5-4 with TRBJ1-1; TRBD1 matches 8 bases. V shed 4 bases, J shed 3 bases, and the junction held 5 bases outside the gene matches. CDR1 and CDR2 (germline): SGHNT, YYREEE (reference sequence). The CDR3 contains 14 residues. In DNA form, the CDR3 reads TGTGCCAGCAGCCAGGACAGGGCGGACACTGAAGCTTTCTTT. As protein: CASSQDRADTEAFF.

This clone came up once. One end of the junction does not line up with germline, which may come from a read error. The chain carries TRBV7-9 and TRBJ2-1; D gene ambiguous. CDR1 is SEHNR, CDR2 FQNEAQ, per germline (reference sequence). The CDR3 runs 14 residues. The CDR3 loop is CANSLAGRHNEQFF. The CDR3 DNA is TGTGCCAACAGCTTAGCTGGCAGGCACAATGAGCAGTTCTTC.

The genes are TRBV4-1 and TRBJ1-1; D ambiguous. Germline CDR1 and CDR2: MGHRA and YSYEKL. This CDR3 spans 16 amino acids. V lost 1 base and J lost 4, with 16 bases in between. The CDR3 is CASSQVSLGRFTEAFF. Written as DNA, the CDR3 is TGCGCCAGCAGCCAAGTTAGTTTAGGGAGGTTCACTGAAGCTTTCTTT.

CDR3 DNA: TGTGCCAGCAGCCAAGATGCGGGGGGCGACTCTCTACAATCGCTCGCGGAGCAGTTCTTC. It codes for CASSQDAGGDSLQSLAEQFF. The J gene is TRBJ2-1, the V gene TRBV4-2; 8 bases align to TRBD2. Germline V gene sequence: CDR1 LGHNA, CDR2 YNFKEQ. The CDR3 runs to 20 residues. Trimming removed 0 bases from V and 10 bases from J; junction bases left unmatched: 23.

The CDR3 reads CASSIGTSGGNTQYF. The CDR3 DNA reads TGTGCCAGCAGCATCGGGACTAGCGGGGGTAATACGCAGTATTTT. The chain has TRBV9 and TRBJ2-3, with TRBD2 matching 14 bases. CDR3 length equals 15 residues. Trimming at V came to 4 bases and at J to 7 bases, leaving 5 bases not matched to a gene. Per the germline V gene, CDR1 is SGDLS and CDR2 is YYNGEE.

V usage is TRBV18 and J usage is TRBJ2-7, with D tentatively TRBD2 (5 bases). Trimming took 5 bases from V and 1 from J, leaving 15 bases between them. The CDR3 sequence is 15 residues long. CDR1 is KGHSH, CDR2 LQKENI, per germline. CDR3 nucleotide sequence: TGTGCCAGCTCAACTTCCGGGATCACATCCTACGAGCAGTACGTC. It encodes CASSTSGITSYEQYV.

The chain combines TRBV6-5 with TRBJ1-3; 9 bases are shared with TRBD1. V gave up 4 bases and J gave up 6 bases; unmatched junction bases: 10. Per germline, CDR1 MNHEY and CDR2 SVGAGI. The CDR3 extends over 16 amino acids. The CDR3: CASSSPRGQGANTIYF. As DNA, the CDR3 is TGTGCCAGCAGTTCCCCACGGGGACAGGGCGCAAACACCATATATTTT.

The chain carries TRBV30 and TRBJ2-3, with D unresolved. Trimming removed 5 bases at V and 2 bases at J, with 17 bases between. The CDR3 loop spans 15 amino acids. Germline V gives CDR1 GTSNPN, CDR2 SVGIG (reference sequence). The DNA of the CDR3 is TGTGCCTGGGAGGCGGCCCAGAAGAACACAGATACGCAGTATTTT. It translates to CAWEAAQKNTDTQYF.

The chain is built from TRBV7-8 and TRBJ1-5; no firm D call. CDR3 length: 16 amino acids. V was shortened by 5 bases and J by 2 bases, with 16 bases between the two germline ends. In germline, CDR1 is SGHVS, CDR2 FQNEAQ. The CDR3 DNA reads as TGTGCCAGCAGCCCCACGAGGGCCCCCCGCAATCAGCCCCAGCATTTT. Translation: CASSPTRAPRNQPQHF. The full variable domain, its missing parts supplied by reference TRBV7-8 and TRBJ1-5, is GAGVSQSPRYKVAKRGQDVALRCDPISGHVSLFWYQQALGQGPEFLTYFQNEAQLDKSGLPSDRFFAERPEGSVSTLKIQRTQQEDSAVYLCASSPTRAPRNQPQHFGDGTRLSIL.

The gene calls are TRBV5-1 and TRBJ2-2, with no clear D. CDR1 and CDR2 from the germline V gene are SGHRS and YFSETQ. The CDR3 contains 14 residues. Trimming took 4 bases from V and 6 from J, leaving 13 bases between them. The CDR3 nucleotides are TGCGCCAGCAGCCTGTGGGCCCGAGCCGGGGAGCTGTTTTTT. As protein: CASSLWARAGELFF.

This clone appeared a few times. This chain joins TRBV10-2 and TRBJ2-3; 10 bases match TRBD1. J was trimmed by 2 bases and V by 4 bases; bases with no gene match: 3. CDR1 and CDR2 (germline): WSHSY, SAAADI. CDR3 size: 15 residues. CDR3 DNA sequence: TGCGCCAGCAGTGTGGGACAGGGGAACACAGATACGCAGTATTTT. It encodes CASSVGQGNTDTQYF.

Only a few counts were recorded for this clone. J is TRBJ1-2 and V is TRBV29-1; 9 bases map to TRBD1. Unmatched junction bases numbered 17, after V lost 6 bases and J lost 12 bases. The CDR3 spans 14 residues. Germline CDR1 SQVTM, CDR2 ANQGSEA. The CDR3 here is CSVSGGTGNEGDTF. CDR3 coding DNA: TGCAGCGTGAGCGGCGGGACAGGGAATGAAGGTGACACCTTC.

The chain recombines TRBV5-1 with TRBJ1-6, with 7 nucleotides matching TRBD1. The V gene's germline CDR1 is SGHRS and CDR2 YFSETQ. Trimming took 2 bases from V and 5 from J; bases not matched to a gene: 7. The CDR3 covers 16 residues. Here the CDR3 reads CASSFQGQENNSPLHF. Written as DNA, the CDR3 is TGCGCCAGCAGCTTCCAAGGACAGGAAAATAATTCACCCCTCCACTTT.

The chain has TRBV10-3 and TRBJ2-2; 8 bases map to TRBD1. The length of the CDR3 is 15 residues. Germline trimming cut 2 bases from V and 6 bases from J; bases unmatched to any gene: 5. Germline V gene sequence: CDR1 ENHRY, CDR2 SYGVKD. Here the CDR3 DNA reads TGTGCCATCAGTGAGAGTTCAGGGGGCTCCGGGGAGCTGTTTTTT. Its translation is CAISESSGGSGELFF.

This clone has just one count. J is TRBJ1-4 and V is TRBV5-1, with 8 bases lining up with TRBD1. CDR3 length: 17 amino acids. With V trimmed by 4 bases and J by 0 bases, 8 bases remained unmatched. Per the germline V gene, CDR1 is SGHRS and CDR2 is YFSETQ. CDR3 protein: CASSPNGQGTTNEKLFF. The CDR3 coding sequence is TGCGCCAGCAGCCCCAATGGACAGGGAACAACTAATGAAAAACTGTTTTTT.

The rearrangement links TRBV18 to TRBJ2-1, with a possible D match to TRBD1 (7 bases). Germline V CDR1 and CDR2: KGHSH, LQKENI. Trimming pared 0 bases from V and 4 bases from J, leaving 10 bases between. The CDR3 covers 15 residues. The CDR3 DNA follows: TGTGCCAGCTCACCACCGCAGGGGGGTTACAATGAGCAGTTCTTC. Its protein product is CASSPPQGGYNEQFF. The whole variable domain, remainder taken from reference TRBV18 and TRBJ2-1, is NAGVMQNPRHLVRRRGQEARLRCSPMKGHSHVYWYRQLPEEGLKFMVYLQKENIIDESGMPKERFSAEFPKEGPSILRIQQVVRGDSAAYFCASSPPQGGYNEQFFGPGTRLTVL.

This rearrangement joins TRBV5-1 to TRBJ2-1; D perhaps matches TRBD2 (7 bases). V lost 0 bases to trimming and J lost 6 bases, with 13 bases between them. Germline lookup yields CDR1 SGHRS and CDR2 YFSETQ. The CDR3 is made up of 15 amino acids. CDR3 DNA: TGCGCCAGCAGCTTGGTTGGGGGGGCCTCCAATGAGCAGTTCTTC. It translates to CASSLVGGASNEQFF.